The rows below give T cell receptor beta chains drawn from one sample of a study of HIV-infected children after antiretroviral therapy interruption. A single record per CDR3 protein comes from TCRdb applying MiXCR to the 3' RACE reads. The sample consists of about 83,000 distinct CDR3 sequences, 6.9% of them appearing once. The sequencing used CD45RA+ CD4+ T cells from PBMCs, pooled from several time points, collected from a donor given antiretroviral therapy, either interrupted or continuous. The origin of the receptors is a pool of human donors with HIV. Each CDR3 is given with its conserved first and last residue. Each record gives: J gene, D gene, clone size, V gene, CDR3 protein, CDR3 DNA. The D gene is left open where the match is weak. A clone size is listed for some rows: how often the clone was seen (once, few, many), or a class if it is expanded.

j_gene: TRBJ2-3; d_gene: NA; abundance: many; v_gene: TRBV29-1; CDR3aa: CSPGGAGGPDTQYF; CDR3nt: TGCAGCCCCGGAGGGGCAGGCGGGCCAGATACGCAGTATTTT
j_gene: TRBJ2-2; d_gene: TRBD1; abundance: many; v_gene: TRBV19; CDR3aa: CASSIRQGARTGELFF; CDR3nt: TGTGCCAGTAGTATTCGGCAGGGGGCAAGGACCGGGGAGCTGTTTTTT
j_gene: TRBJ1-2; d_gene: NA; abundance: NA; v_gene: TRBV20-1; CDR3aa: CSASPGAFGYTF; CDR3nt: TGCAGTGCTAGTCCGGGGGCGTTCGGCTACACCTTC
j_gene: TRBJ2-3; d_gene: NA; abundance: many; v_gene: TRBV6-5; CDR3aa: CASSPNYSTDTQYF; CDR3nt: TGTGCCAGCTCACCAAACTATAGCACAGATACGCAGTATTTT
j_gene: TRBJ2-1; d_gene: TRBD2; abundance: many; v_gene: TRBV6-5; CDR3aa: CASSSLDGGSYNEQFF; CDR3nt: TGTGCCAGCAGTTCCCTCGACGGGGGGTCCTACAATGAGCAGTTCTTC
j_gene: TRBJ2-1; d_gene: TRBD2; abundance: few; v_gene: TRBV10-3; CDR3aa: CAISERAGGLGNEQFF; CDR3nt: TGTGCCATCAGTGAGCGGGCGGGGGGCCTCGGAAATGAGCAGTTCTTC
j_gene: TRBJ2-5; d_gene: TRBD2; abundance: many; v_gene: TRBV28; CDR3aa: CASSWGTSGAEETQYF; CDR3nt: TGTGCCAGCAGCTGGGGGACTAGCGGGGCCGAAGAGACCCAGTACTTC
j_gene: TRBJ2-1; d_gene: NA; abundance: NA; v_gene: TRBV12-3/TRBV12-4; CDR3aa: CASCARGYNEQFF; CDR3nt: TGTGCCAGCTGCGCCCGGGGGTACAATGAGCAGTTCTTC
j_gene: TRBJ2-3; d_gene: TRBD2; abundance: many; v_gene: TRBV20-1; CDR3aa: CSASRTSGGRDTQYF; CDR3nt: TGCAGTGCTAGTAGAACTAGCGGAGGGAGGGATACGCAGTATTTT
j_gene: TRBJ2-7; d_gene: NA; abundance: many; v_gene: TRBV5-5; CDR3aa: CASSLGSLRSPRYEQYF; CDR3nt: TGTGCCAGCAGCTTAGGGAGTCTGCGATCTCCCCGATACGAGCAGTACTTC
j_gene: TRBJ2-7; d_gene: TRBD1; abundance: many; v_gene: TRBV6-1; CDR3aa: CASSALGTGPYEQYF; CDR3nt: TGTGCCAGCAGTGCTTTAGGGACAGGGCCCTACGAGCAGTACTTC
j_gene: TRBJ2-5; d_gene: NA; abundance: many; v_gene: TRBV4-1; CDR3aa: CASSQNAREEVETQYF; CDR3nt: TGCGCCAGCAGCCAAAATGCGAGGGAGGAGGTGGAGACCCAGTACTTC
j_gene: TRBJ2-1; d_gene: TRBD1; abundance: NA; v_gene: TRBV7-9; CDR3aa: CASSFSTGDYNEQFF; CDR3nt: TGTGCCAGCAGCTTCTCGACAGGGGACTACAATGAGCAGTTCTTC
j_gene: TRBJ2-3; d_gene: TRBD2; abundance: many; v_gene: TRBV29-1; CDR3aa: CSAVTSGSTDTQYF; CDR3nt: TGCAGCGCCGTGACTAGCGGAAGCACAGATACGCAGTATTTT
j_gene: TRBJ1-1; d_gene: NA; abundance: many; v_gene: TRBV5-1; CDR3aa: CASSLLGDADTEAFF; CDR3nt: TGCGCCAGCAGCTTGCTGGGGGACGCGGACACTGAAGCTTTCTTT
j_gene: TRBJ1-3; d_gene: NA; abundance: NA; v_gene: TRBV7-8; CDR3aa: CASSLDGGAGNTIYF; CDR3nt: TGTGCCAGCAGCTTAGACGGGGGTGCTGGAAACACCATATATTTT
j_gene: TRBJ2-7; d_gene: NA; abundance: NA; v_gene: TRBV23-1; CDR3aa: CASSQLAGRSIYEQYF; CDR3nt: TGCGCCAGCAGTCAATTGGCAGGGCGATCGATATACGAGCAGTACTTC
j_gene: TRBJ1-5; d_gene: NA; abundance: NA; v_gene: TRBV27; CDR3aa: CASSFQGVSNQPQHF; CDR3nt: TGTGCCAGCAGTTTCCAGGGAGTTAGCAATCAGCCCCAGCATTTT
j_gene: TRBJ1-2; d_gene: TRBD1; abundance: many; v_gene: TRBV19; CDR3aa: CASTSGTGSIRWGYTF; CDR3nt: TGTGCCTCCACATCCGGGACAGGGTCCATTCGGTGGGGCTACACCTTC
j_gene: TRBJ2-2; d_gene: NA; abundance: many; v_gene: TRBV7-9; CDR3aa: CASSLAQLNTGELFF; CDR3nt: TGTGCCAGCAGCTTAGCGCAATTGAACACCGGGGAGCTGTTTTTT
j_gene: TRBJ1-2; d_gene: TRBD1; abundance: few; v_gene: TRBV19; CDR3aa: CASTLTGSGGYTF; CDR3nt: TGTGCCAGTACTCTGACAGGGTCGGGTGGCTACACCTTC
j_gene: TRBJ1-6; d_gene: TRBD1; abundance: many; v_gene: TRBV4-1; CDR3aa: CASSLGQGGNSPLHF; CDR3nt: TGCGCCAGCAGTCTCGGACAGGGCGGTAATTCACCCCTCCACTTT
j_gene: TRBJ2-3; d_gene: NA; abundance: few; v_gene: TRBV12-3/TRBV12-4; CDR3aa: CASSLNRGTDTQYF; CDR3nt: TGTGCCAGCAGTTTAAACAGGGGCACAGATACGCAGTATTTT
j_gene: TRBJ2-3; d_gene: TRBD2; abundance: many; v_gene: TRBV7-2; CDR3aa: CASSLHSGAATDTQYF; CDR3nt: TGTGCCAGCAGCTTACACAGCGGGGCCGCCACAGATACGCAGTATTTT
j_gene: TRBJ2-3; d_gene: NA; abundance: few; v_gene: TRBV2; CDR3aa: CASSESGGRDTQYF; CDR3nt: TGTGCCAGCAGTGAAAGTGGAGGGAGAGATACGCAGTATTTT
j_gene: TRBJ2-1; d_gene: NA; abundance: few; v_gene: TRBV20-1; CDR3aa: CSARIRDNEQFF; CDR3nt: TGCAGTGCTAGGATCCGGGACAATGAGCAGTTCTTC